Presented here are 22 T cell receptor beta chains from one specimen sequenced in a study of blood T cell repertoires in COVID-19. The repertoire was sequenced with immunoSEQ multiplex PCR; TCRdb's copy has only in-frame clones and lacks some. Of some 62,000 clones listed, approximately 79% are singletons. The sample consisted of peripheral blood. The receptors were gathered from a man aged 55 to 69 with acute or convalescent COVID-19.

The chain carries TRBV7-9 and TRBJ1-5; D is undetermined. V was shortened by 3 bases and J by 4 bases, with 7 bases between the two germline ends. This CDR3 region has 13 residues. Germline V CDR1 and CDR2: SEHNR, FQNEAQ (reference sequence). Here the CDR3 reads CASSFGENQPQHF. As DNA, the CDR3 is TGTGCCAGCAGCTTTGGAGAAAATCAGCCCCAGCATTTT.

This clone was recorded once. The rearrangement links TRBV3-1 (or the pseudogene TRBV3-2) to TRBJ2-3, with 10 bases matching TRBD2. J was trimmed by 5 bases and V by 1 base; bases with no gene match: 6. The germline V gene has CDR1 LGHDT and CDR2 YNNKEL (reference sequence). The length of the CDR3 is 16 residues. In DNA, the CDR3 is TGTGCCAGCAGCCAAGGACCACTAGCGGGATTAGATACGCAGTATTTT. This sequence encodes CASSQGPLAGLDTQYF.

This rearrangement joins TRBV6-1 to TRBJ2-1; TRBD2 matches 15 bases. V shed 4 bases and J 3 bases; nucleotides not matched to a gene: 7. The germline V gene encodes CDR1 MNHNS and CDR2 SASEGT. CDR3 length: 18 residues. The DNA of the CDR3 is TGTGCCAGCAGTGCTACCCCGGGACTAGCGGGAGGCTACAATGAGCAGTTCTTC. This sequence encodes CASSATPGLAGGYNEQFF.

J is TRBJ1-2 and V is TRBV6-5, with D uncertain. Trimming took 4 bases from V and 4 from J, leaving 13 bases between them. Germline V gives CDR1 MNHEY, CDR2 SVGAGI. The CDR3 has 14 amino acids. The CDR3 sequence: CASSSAGGGYGYTF. DNA of the CDR3: TGTGCCAGCAGTTCCGCGGGAGGAGGCTATGGCTACACCTTC.

This sequence joins TRBV30 and TRBJ2-3; tentatively, D is TRBD1 (6 bases). Germline V CDR1 and CDR2: GTSNPN, SVGIG (reference sequence). This CDR3 spans 15 amino acids. The V and J ends lost 2 bases and 2 bases respectively, with 14 bases between them. The CDR3, as DNA: TGTGCCTGGAGTTCACGGGACATTTACACAGATACGCAGTATTTT. As protein: CAWSSRDIYTDTQYF.

The chain uses TRBV9 and TRBJ1-6; a weak D match, TRBD1 (6 bases). This CDR3 has 15 residues. Trimming stripped 3 bases from V and 7 bases from J, with 14 bases between. Germline assignment: CDR1 SGDLS and CDR2 YYNGEE. The CDR3 sequence: CASSALTGLNSPLHF. The CDR3 DNA follows: TGTGCCAGCAGCGCCCTGACAGGTTTGAATTCACCCCTCCACTTT.

The J gene is TRBJ2-7, the V gene TRBV21-1; the D call of TRBD1 is as the table states it, not checked on the DNA. TRBV21-1 is flagged as a pseudogene. The CDR3 is 14 residues long. CDR3 in DNA: TGTGCCAGCAGCTTAAGACAGGGTACCTACGAGCAGTACTTC. Protein sequence: CASSLRQGTYEQYF.

The chain employs TRBV2 and TRBJ1-2; TRBD1 agrees at 11 bases. This CDR3 region has 14 residues. Germline values: CDR1 SNHLY, CDR2 FYNNEI. V trimming: 6 bases; J trimming: 7 bases; junction bases outside the gene matches: 7. As DNA, the CDR3 is TGTGCCAGCAGGAAGGACAGGGGGCATAGTGGCTACACCTTC. It is translated as CASRKDRGHSGYTF.

This clone was observed a handful of times. V and J are TRBV28 and TRBJ1-2; D is ambiguous. The V gene's germline CDR1 is MDHEN and CDR2 SYDVKM. V was clipped by 5 bases and J by 5 bases, with 15 bases between them. The CDR3 totals 14 residues. This CDR3 reads CASSGGREAYGYTF. In nucleotides, the CDR3 is TGTGCCAGCAGTGGAGGACGAGAGGCATATGGCTACACCTTC.

The V gene is TRBV18, the J gene TRBJ1-2; 9 bases are a match to TRBD1. CDR1 and CDR2 from the germline V gene are KGHSH and LQKENI. V was clipped by 5 bases and J by 2 bases; unmatched bases: 3. The CDR3 is made up of 14 amino acids. The CDR3 nucleotides read TGTGCCAGCTCAACCGGGACAGGGAACTATGGCTACACCTTC. It yields the protein CASSTGTGNYGYTF.

The rearrangement uses TRBV6-5 and TRBJ1-2; the D is unclear. The germline V and J ends were trimmed by 3 bases and 3 bases, with 11 bases remaining between them. This CDR3 region has 14 residues. Germline V CDR1 and CDR2: MNHEY, SVGAGI. The CDR3 is CASSYHGSHYGYTF. CDR3 sequence (DNA): TGTGCCAGCAGTTATCACGGGTCTCACTATGGCTACACCTTC.

The CDR3 DNA reads TGTGCCAGTAGTCCGGTCAAAACAGGGTCTCAGCCCCAGCATTTT. Protein product: CASSPVKTGSQPQHF. V gene TRBV19 combines with J gene TRBJ1-5, with D possibly TRBD1 on 6 matching bases. CDR1 is LNHDA, CDR2 SQIVND, per germline (reference sequence). The germline V and J ends were trimmed by 5 bases and 6 bases, with 17 bases remaining between them. The CDR3 is 15 residues long.

The chain couples TRBV7-9 to TRBJ2-3; 12 nucleotides match TRBD2. Trimming removed 5 bases from V and 2 bases from J; junction bases left unmatched: 5. Per germline, CDR1 SEHNR and CDR2 FQNEAQ (reference sequence). This CDR3 is built from 16 residues. CDR3 sequence reads: CASSRTSGKLTDTQYF. The DNA of the CDR3 is TGTGCCAGCAGCCGGACTAGCGGGAAGCTCACAGATACGCAGTATTTT.

The chain combines TRBV10-3 with TRBJ1-4; D not certain. V lost 4 bases and J lost 8, with 14 bases in between. The CDR3 runs to 14 residues. Germline V gene sequence: CDR1 ENHRY, CDR2 SYGVKD. The CDR3, as DNA: TGTGCCATCAGTGCCCAAGGGTCGGGGGAAAAACTGTTTTTT. This codes for CAISAQGSGEKLFF.

This clone was detected only a few times. The rearrangement uses TRBV3-1 (or the pseudogene TRBV3-2) and TRBJ1-1; a weak D match, TRBD1 (5 bases). Trimming took 2 bases from V and 5 from J, leaving 15 bases between them. This CDR3 is built from 15 residues. Germline V lookup: CDR1 LGHDT, CDR2 YNNKEL (reference sequence). CDR3 nucleotide sequence: TGTGCCAGCAGCCAAAGCAGAAGGGGAGGTACTGAAGCTTTCTTT. Translation gives CASSQSRRGGTEAFF.

A single count supports this clone. This rearrangement joins TRBV19 to TRBJ2-7, with 10 bases lining up with TRBD1. V shed 7 bases, J shed 7 bases, and the junction held 13 bases outside the gene matches. The V gene's germline CDR1 is LNHDA and CDR2 SQIVND (reference sequence). The CDR3 is 15 residues long. CDR3 in amino acids: CASTLGKGQGEEQYF. DNA of the CDR3: TGTGCCAGTACCCTGGGGAAAGGACAGGGGGAAGAGCAGTACTTC.

The rearrangement joins TRBV9 to TRBJ2-1; 8 bases map to TRBD2. CDR1 SGDLS and CDR2 YYNGEE come from the germline V gene. The junction had 9 bases not matched to a gene; V was cut back by 4 bases and J by 6 bases. CDR3 length: 15 residues. The CDR3 spells CASSPSGSGGNEQFF. The DNA of the CDR3 is TGTGCCAGCAGCCCATCCGGGAGCGGGGGCAATGAGCAGTTCTTC.

CDR3 nucleotides: TGTGCCAGTAGCCTCCAGGGACAGGGAACATTGCAGCCCCAGCATTTT. This encodes CASSLQGQGTLQPQHF. The chain carries TRBV19 and TRBJ1-5; 9 bases align to TRBD1. Germline trimming cut 6 bases from V and 7 bases from J; bases unmatched to any gene: 13. The CDR3 runs 16 residues. Germline loops: CDR1 LNHDA, CDR2 SQIVND (reference sequence).

This chain links TRBV19 with TRBJ2-1; 9 nucleotides align to TRBD1. Germline CDR1 is LNHDA and CDR2 is SQIVND (reference sequence). The CDR3 is 15 amino acids. V gave up 2 bases and J gave up 10 bases; unmatched junction bases: 9. The CDR3 is CASSISRDRVKEQFF. The CDR3 coding sequence is TGTGCCAGTAGTATATCGCGGGACAGGGTCAAAGAGCAGTTCTTC.

There are a few counts of this clone. This chain connects TRBV4-1 to TRBJ1-1, with D possibly being TRBD1 (5 bases). Germline V lookup: CDR1 MGHRA, CDR2 YSYEKL. Trimming shortened V by 5 bases and J by 6 bases, and 28 bases separated the two germline ends. The CDR3 consists of 18 residues. The CDR3 sequence is CASSVSVLQTQGMAEAFF. The DNA for the CDR3 is TGCGCCAGCAGCGTCTCGGTATTACAAACGCAGGGTATGGCTGAAGCTTTCTTT.

The V call is TRBV30, the J call TRBJ1-2, with TRBD1 matching over 7 bases. The CDR3 has 13 residues. Germline CDR1 is GTSNPN and CDR2 is SVGIG (reference sequence). Trimming cost V 1 base and J 3 bases; bases outside gene matches: 2. The CDR3: CAWSAGQYYGYTF. CDR3 nucleotides: TGTGCCTGGAGTGCGGGACAGTACTATGGCTACACCTTC.

J is TRBJ2-3 and V is TRBV2; D is unresolved. Germline CDR1 and CDR2: SNHLY and FYNNEI. CDR3 length: 12 amino acids. V was shortened by 4 bases and J by 3 bases, with 5 bases between the two germline ends. CDR3 sequence (DNA): TGTGCCAGCAGTGCCCCGACAGATACGCAGTATTTT. Its protein product is CASSAPTDTQYF.